The T cell receptor (beta chain) under discussion was sequenced for a study of T cell repertoires in cytomegalovirus infection. Study background: Public TCR beta signatures indicated both CMV infection and matching HLA type.

TCRdb re-analysed the reads in MiXCR, keeping a single row per CDR3 protein. The data hold fewer than 350,000 distinct CDR3 sequences, with around 29% observed a single time. In regard to this clonotype: Its antigen remains unknown.

The source of this sequence is a human donor in good health (CMV status not recorded). Some clones in this sample may be carry-over from other donors' samples. This sample comprised cultured PBMCs, obtained from culture after CMV antigen stimulation.

In DNA, the CDR3 is TGTGCCAGCAGCCTATCCCCGACAAATCGAACTAAACTGTTTTTT. Its translation: CASSLSPTNRTKLFF. The chain has TRBV7-9 and TRBJ1-4; D is uncertain. Trimming took 5 bases from V and 11 from J, leaving 21 bases between them. Germline V gives CDR1 SEHNR, CDR2 FQNEAQ (reference sequence). There are 15 residues in the CDR3.